Detailed here is one T cell receptor beta chain. It was with random hexamers that about 0.45 to 1 ug RNA was reverse transcribed. TCRdb called the immunoSEQ multiplex PCR reads again in MiXCR, with one record for every CDR3 protein. The data hold 84,000 or so distinct CDR3 sequences, with around 93% observed a single time. This sample is drawn from a study of CD8 T cells in Susac syndrome. This CDR3 has 17 residues. Deletions cut 2 bases from V and 1 base from J, with 18 bases between. Per the germline V gene, CDR1 is MDHEN and CDR2 is SYDVKM. The receptor was isolated from a human donor with Susac syndrome. Sequencing used CD8+ T cells from PBMCs. The chain employs TRBV28 and TRBJ2-7, with TRBD1 as a possible D gene (6 bases). The CDR3 protein is CASSLETGQGGSYEQYF. The CDR3 DNA follows: TGTGCCAGCAGTTTAGAGACGGGACAAGGGGGTTCCTACGAGCAGTACTTC.